This section outlines one T cell receptor (beta chain) sequence together with its context. Original analysis: Quantification of nucleated cells was approximated via reference gene primer amplification. Some clones are missing from TCRdb's copy, which holds only in-frame ones; the method was immunoSEQ multiplex PCR. The D gene and trimming were derived from the DNA, and the V and J assignments and clone size from that table. This sample has about 48,000 clones; over 75% occur once, and the top ten carry 5.5% to 6%. These data come from a study of blood T cell repertoires in COVID-19. Study-level information: Samples of COVID-19 (acute and convalescent) were obtained from the United States, Italy and Spain. The cDNA or gDNA used as material had been derived from T cells, B-cell-depleted T cells, or PBMCs.

Trimming pared 4 bases from V and 4 bases from J, leaving 13 bases between. This CDR3 comprises 14 residues. Germline V CDR1 and CDR2: SGHTA, FQGTGA. The clonotype was recovered from a woman aged 55-70 years with acute or convalescent COVID-19. The gene calls are TRBV7-3 and TRBJ1-1; D is perhaps TRBD1 (6 bases). The sequencing input was peripheral blood. CDR3 nucleotides: TGTGCCAGCAGCTCGCAGGGGCCGGGCACTGAAGCTTTCTTT. It encodes CASSSQGPGTEAFF.